A selection of T cell receptor beta chains follows, all from one sample in a study of blood T cell repertoires in COVID-19. Profiling relied on immunoSEQ multiplex PCR, and the TCRdb table lists in-frame clones only, not all of them. The repertoire holds roughly 220,000 clones, with 84% as singletons. Material: peripheral blood. The receptors come from a woman in her 40s who had recovered from COVID-19. The conserved cysteine and the conserved F or W are not part of the CDR3 here. The order of the fields is V gene, CDR3 protein.

TRBV19	ASSPLADLFNEQF
TRBV18	ASSPFGGGDHGELF
TRBV5-1	ASSGSGTATTGELF
TRBV5-1	ASSEQQGSTEAF
TRBV28	ASRQGGGETQY
TRBV6-1	ASSERKLAGDANTGELF
TRBV4-3	ASSHSLRNTEAF
TRBV7-9	ASSLAWAPNTGELF
TRBV5-1	ASRVSVSETQY
TRBV5-1	ASSSGPPEAEQY
TRBV11-3	ASSFLLNTEAF
TRBV10-1	ASSDIRPGQTFEYSNQPQH
TRBV7-9	ASRPFQGVATEAF
TRBV5-5	ASSLTGQPQH
TRBV12-3/TRBV12-4	ASSSTAAF
TRBV15	ATTLGGWNEQF
TRBV5-1	ASSVGQAEETQY
TRBV7-8	ASSLGAGGQDTQY
TRBV19	ASSTGNRKQY